This T cell receptor (beta chain) appears in the sequencing data of a study of cytomegalovirus exposure and HLA in healthy donors. Study outcomes and limitations: Approximately 17,000 TCR beta sequences were associated with HLA alleles at 0.05 false discovery rate in a later analysis. Association of a missense DCLRE1C variant with TCR beta V- and J-gene trimming was reported in a later analysis. Certain sequence variants were highly shared and formed a cluster, and this cluster was likely a sequencing artifact. Per published accounts, TCR beta sequences correctly predicted the HLA-A and HLA-B alleles of most subjects.

The CDR3 totals 17 residues. Germline CDR1 is SGHAT and CDR2 is FQNNGV. The J segment lost 2 bases and the V segment lost 1 base, leaving 6 bases of the junction unmatched. In the case of this clone: The target antigen is unknown. The identical CDR3 is also encoded by other nucleotide sequences in the sample.

Primers: 60 Vbeta forward and 13 Jbeta reverse. Sequenced by immunoSEQ multiplex PCR; TCRdb stores in-frame clones only, minus some. This repertoire comprises 25,000 to 40,000 clones; its ten largest clones make up roughly 5%. The source is a female donor in good health and CMV-seronegative. The sample taken for sequencing was PBMCs. V gene TRBV11-2 combines with J gene TRBJ1-2; TRBD1 matches 11 bases. CDR3 bases: TGTGCCAGCAGCTTAGGGACAGGGGGCCTCTCGAACTATGGCTACACCTTC. Translation: CASSLGTGGLSNYGYTF.